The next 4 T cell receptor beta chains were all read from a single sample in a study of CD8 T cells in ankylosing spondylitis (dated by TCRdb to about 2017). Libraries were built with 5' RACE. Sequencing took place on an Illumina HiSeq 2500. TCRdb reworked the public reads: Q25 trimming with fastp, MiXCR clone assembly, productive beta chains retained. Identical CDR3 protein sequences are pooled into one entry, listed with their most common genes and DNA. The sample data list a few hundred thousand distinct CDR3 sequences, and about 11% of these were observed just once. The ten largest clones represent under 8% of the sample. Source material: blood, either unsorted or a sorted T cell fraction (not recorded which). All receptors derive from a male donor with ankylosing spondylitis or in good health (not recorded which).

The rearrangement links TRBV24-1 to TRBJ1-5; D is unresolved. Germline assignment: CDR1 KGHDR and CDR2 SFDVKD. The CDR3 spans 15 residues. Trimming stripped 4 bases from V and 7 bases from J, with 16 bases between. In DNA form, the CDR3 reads TGTGCCACCAGTGACTCACTCGGACCGGGCCAGCCCCAGCATTTT. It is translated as CATSDSLGPGQPQHF.

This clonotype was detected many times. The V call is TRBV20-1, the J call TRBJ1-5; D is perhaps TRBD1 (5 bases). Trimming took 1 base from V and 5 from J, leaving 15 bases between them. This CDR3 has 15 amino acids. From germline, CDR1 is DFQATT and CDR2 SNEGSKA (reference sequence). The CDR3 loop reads CSARVWGDRDQPQHF. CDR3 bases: TGCAGTGCTAGAGTGTGGGGGGATCGGGATCAGCCCCAGCATTTT.

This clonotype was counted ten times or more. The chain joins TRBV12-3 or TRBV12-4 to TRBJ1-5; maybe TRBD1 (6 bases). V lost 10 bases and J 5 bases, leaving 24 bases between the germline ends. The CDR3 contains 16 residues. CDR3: CATRNRDIIGDQPQHF. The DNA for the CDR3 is TGTGCCACCCGTAACCGGGACATTATTGGCGATCAGCCCCAGCATTTT.

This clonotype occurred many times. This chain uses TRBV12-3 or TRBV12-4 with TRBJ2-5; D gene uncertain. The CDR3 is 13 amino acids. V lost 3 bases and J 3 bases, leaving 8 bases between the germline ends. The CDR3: CASSFGSEETQYF. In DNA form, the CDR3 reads TGTGCCAGCAGTTTCGGCAGCGAAGAGACCCAGTACTTC.